This note documents a single TCR beta chain sequence. The antigen this receptor binds is unknown. No base quality information exists; no much larger clone differs at one position. This specimen belongs to a study of CD8+CD57+ T cells in acquired aplastic anemia (dated 2018 in TCRdb). Regarding the research as a whole: A mean of about 3.2 ug of DNA, ranging from roughly 0.17 to 30 ug, was extracted from sorted CD4+ and CD8+ cells. A CD8+CD57+ expansion meant a frequency higher than the mean frequency seen in healthy subjects.

TCR beta VDJ combination and CDR3 sequence profiling used genomic DNA as the template. An Illumina HiSeq 2000 was the platform used for TCR repertoire sequencing. The original methods were these. TRBV/TRBJ rearrangement plots, CDR3 size and DJ length profiles, and Simpson's diversity index were used to assess repertoires. The immunodominant clone was defined as the most abundant DNA sequence in deep sequencing data. CDR3 amino acid sequences were checked for sharing across subjects and were also compared against the VDJdb database and published repertoires. TCRdb reanalyzed the raw reads on its own, using fastp at Q25 for trimming and MiXCR for clone calling, and kept in-frame beta chains. Rows with a matching CDR3 protein are joined into one entry that keeps the most common DNA and genes. It is TCRdb's table, rather than the study itself, that gives the V and J calls and clone size. The sample has about 160,000 distinct CDR3 sequences on record, more than 40% of them singletons. The ten top clones hold roughly 30% of the sample.

Study-level results and caveats: Roughly 30 CD8+ CDR3 sequences were shared between patients and controls but appeared highly expressed in patients and within their immunodominant clones. No significant difference in CD8+ Simpson's diversity was found between patients and healthy controls (P=0.060).

Flow cytometry had shown CD8+CD57+ cell expansion in the patients selected for sequencing. Every patient had a diagnosis of severe acquired aplastic anemia based on International Study of Aplastic Anemia and Agranulocytosis and Camitta criteria. No patient had received any therapy when blood was sampled. TCR repertoires of sorted CD4+ and CD8+ blood T cells from severe aplastic anemia patients and healthy subjects were deep-sequenced in the study. Patients were enrolled under clinicaltrials.gov protocols 00001620, 01623167, 00001397, 00071045, 00081523 and 00961064 in the USA. Ficoll-Paque density gradient centrifugation was used to isolate peripheral blood mononuclear cells. Before DNA was extracted, CD4+ and CD8+ T cells were sorted using either FACS or magnetic beads. Trimming costs V 3 bases and J 6 bases, and their ends lie 9 bases apart. The CDR3 sequence holds 12 residues, the cysteine and phenylalanine included. The entry retains the CDR3 DNA only, 36 bases that are in frame from base 1. For CDR1 and CDR2, the germline V gene lists SGHVS and FQNEAQ.

Recombination joined TRBV7-8 with TRBJ2-7; confidence is insufficient to name the D gene. The receptor was derived from a human donor with aplastic anemia. The material sequenced was sorted CD4+, CD8+, or CD8+CD57+ T cells (not recorded which) from PBMCs. For the CDR3, the sequence is CASSLRGFEQYF. The nucleotide sequence is TGTGCCAGCAGCTTGAGAGGATTCGAGCAGTACTTC.